A selection of T cell receptor beta chains follows, all from one sample in a study of OX40 agonist ivuxolimab in advanced cancers. The data were produced by immunoSEQ multiplex PCR, yet TCRdb's version contains in-frame clones alone and is incomplete. Of approximately 77,000 clones in the sample, just over 90% were seen once. The sample was CD4+ or CD8+ T cells sorted from blood, taken in a trial of the OX40 agonist ivuxolimab. Receptor source: an adult with an advanced solid tumor such as melanoma, head and neck, liver or kidney cancer. The CDR3 runs from the conserved cysteine through the conserved F or W. The D gene is left open where the match is weak. Clone size appears in some rows only: once, few, many, or a class for an expanded clone.

clone_size	d_call	v_call	j_call	cdr3_aa	cdr3_nt
-	-	TRBV10-3	TRBJ2-7	CAIGKTALIYEQYF	TGTGCCATCGGTAAGACAGCCCTCATTTACGAGCAGTACTTC
-	-	TRBV2	TRBJ2-7	CASTLRTSLTYEQYF	TGTGCCAGCACCCTCCGGACAAGTTTGACCTACGAGCAGTACTTC
-	TRBD1	TRBV25-1	TRBJ2-2	CASRPALGQGGTGELFF	TGTGCCAGCAGGCCTGCCCTGGGACAGGGGGGCACCGGGGAGCTGTTTTTT
few	TRBD2	TRBV6-1	TRBJ2-2	CASSGTSGRAGELFF	TGTGCCAGCAGTGGGACTAGCGGGAGGGCCGGGGAGCTGTTTTTT
-	-	TRBV6-5	TRBJ1-2	CASSYSGTDNYGYTF	TGTGCCAGCAGTTACTCGGGGACGGATAACTATGGCTACACCTTC
-	TRBD2	TRBV7-2	TRBJ2-1	CASSPKSSGVLEQFF	TGTGCCAGCAGCCCCAAATCTAGCGGAGTGCTTGAGCAGTTCTTC
-	TRBD1	TRBV7-3	TRBJ1-2	CASSTIEQGADYGYTF	TGTGCCAGCAGCACCATCGAACAGGGGGCGGACTATGGCTACACCTTC
-	-	TRBV28	TRBJ1-5	CASSLRHPPYQWPQHF	TGTGCCAGCAGTTTACGACACCCTCCCTATCAATGGCCCCAGCATTTT
-	-	TRBV11-3	TRBJ2-7	CASSSSGTTTYEQYF	TGTGCCAGCAGCTCGTCCGGGACAACCACTTACGAGCAGTACTTC
few	-	TRBV7-6	TRBJ2-1	CASSLRGSEQFF	TGTGCCAGCAGCTTGAGGGGAAGTGAGCAGTTCTTC
-	-	TRBV18	TRBJ2-4	CASSPPAGAKNIQYF	TGTGCCAGCTCACCACCGGCGGGCGCCAAAAACATTCAGTACTTC
-	-	TRBV4-3	TRBJ2-3	CASSQTAGFTQYF	TGCGCCAGCAGCCAAACCGCAGGTTTTACGCAGTATTTT
-	TRBD2	TRBV11-2	TRBJ2-6	CATSGGADGANVLTF	TGTGCCACCTCGGGGGGGGCGGACGGGGCCAACGTCCTGACTTTC
-	TRBD1	TRBV5-1	TRBJ2-1	CASSSYRDRVRVNEQFF	TGCGCCAGCAGCTCATACCGGGACAGGGTTAGGGTCAATGAGCAGTTCTTC
-	-	TRBV2	TRBJ2-7	CASSEAEGGGYEQYF	TGTGCCAGCAGTGAAGCGGAGGGAGGAGGCTACGAGCAGTACTTC
-	TRBD2	TRBV11-3	TRBJ2-1	CASSLGGLAGDEQFF	TGTGCCAGCAGCTTAGGGGGACTAGCGGGCGATGAGCAGTTCTTC
-	-	TRBV5-6	TRBJ2-1	CASSKGRGTSYNEQFF	TGTGCCAGCAGCAAAGGTCGTGGGACCTCCTACAATGAGCAGTTCTTC
once	-	TRBV6-5	TRBJ2-3	CASSTTADTQYF	TGTGCCAGCAGTACAACGGCAGATACGCAGTATTTT
-	TRBD1	TRBV5-1	TRBJ1-1	CASSLVAGGRGTEAFF	TGCGCCAGCAGCTTGGTAGCAGGGGGCAGGGGCACTGAAGCTTTCTTT
-	TRBD1	TRBV19	TRBJ2-7	CASSMERTGREQYF	TGTGCCAGTAGTATGGAACGGACAGGCAGAGAGCAGTACTTC
-	-	TRBV7-2	TRBJ1-5	CASSEGLDQPQHF	TGTGCCAGCAGCGAGGGGTTGGATCAGCCCCAGCATTTT
-	-	TRBV9	TRBJ2-3	CASSPREDTQYF	TGTGCCAGCAGCCCAAGAGAAGATACGCAGTATTTT
-	-	TRBV6-6	TRBJ1-5	CASSYSSGANQPQHF	TGTGCCAGCAGTTATAGTTCGGGGGCAAATCAGCCCCAGCATTTT
few	-	TRBV7-8	TRBJ2-3	CASSRVVGTDTQYF	TGTGCCAGCAGCCGGGTCGTGGGCACAGATACGCAGTATTTT
-	-	TRBV14	TRBJ2-7	CASSQPWGQYF	TGTGCCAGCAGCCAACCCTGGGGGCAGTACTTC
-	TRBD1	TRBV27	TRBJ2-5	CASSRQGRETQYF	TGTGCCAGCAGCCGACAGGGTAGAGAGACCCAGTACTTC
-	-	TRBV6-1	TRBJ2-5	CASSEAPWGAGTQYF	TGTGCCAGCAGTGAAGCGCCCTGGGGGGCCGGGACCCAGTACTTC
-	TRBD2	TRBV18	TRBJ2-1	CASQWGLGGLGEQFF	TGTGCCAGCCAATGGGGACTAGGGGGATTGGGTGAGCAGTTCTTC
-	-	TRBV4-3	TRBJ1-2	CASSQVGSDYGYTF	TGCGCCAGCAGCCAAGTAGGTTCCGACTATGGCTACACCTTC
-	TRBD2	TRBV2	TRBJ2-2	CASSPGQSGRGGGELFF	TGTGCCAGCAGTCCTGGACAAAGCGGGAGGGGGGGCGGGGAGCTGTTTTTT
-	-	TRBV28	TRBJ2-3	CASNSRVIGDTQYF	TGTGCCAGCAATTCTCGCGTAATCGGCGATACGCAGTATTTT
once	TRBD2	TRBV19	TRBJ2-7	CASSIEAGGYEQYF	TGTGCCAGTAGTATAGAGGCGGGAGGTTACGAGCAGTACTTC
-	TRBD1	TRBV29-1	TRBJ1-2	CSVSLTGSYGYTF	TGCAGCGTTAGCCTGACAGGGTCCTATGGCTACACCTTC
-	TRBD2	TRBV11-3	TRBJ2-7	CASSSSGNAQYF	TGTGCCAGCAGCTCTAGCGGGAACGCTCAGTACTTC
-	TRBD1	TRBV7-2	TRBJ2-7	CASSVGTGLYEQYF	TGTGCCAGCAGCGTTGGGACAGGGCTCTACGAGCAGTACTTC
-	-	TRBV7-8	TRBJ2-7	CASSLGSPGRRSYEQYF	TGTGCCAGCAGCTTAGGGTCCCCTGGCAGAAGGAGCTACGAGCAGTACTTC
-	TRBD2	TRBV7-2	TRBJ2-2	CASSPPGLAGGIGELFF	TGTGCCAGCAGCCCCCCGGGACTAGCGGGAGGGATCGGGGAGCTGTTTTTT
-	TRBD2	TRBV28	TRBJ2-7	CASTLSGRGSYEQYF	TGTGCCAGCACCCTTAGCGGGAGGGGTTCCTACGAGCAGTACTTC
-	-	TRBV2	TRBJ1-1	CASSPRGGGNTEAFF	TGTGCCAGCAGTCCCCGGGGAGGCGGGAACACTGAAGCTTTCTTT
few	TRBD2	TRBV29-1	TRBJ2-1	CSVDLAGGPNEQFF	TGCAGCGTCGATCTAGCGGGAGGGCCTAATGAGCAGTTCTTC
-	TRBD2	TRBV5-1	TRBJ2-3	CASSQLAGPDTQYF	TGCGCCAGCAGTCAGCTAGCGGGACCAGATACGCAGTATTTT
-	-	TRBV28	TRBJ2-7	CASSTPYEQYF	TGTGCCAGCAGTACGCCCTACGAGCAGTACTTC
-	-	TRBV4-2	TRBJ1-2	CASSSRPGEGYTF	TGTGCCAGCAGCTCCCGACCGGGGGAGGGCTACACCTTC
-	-	TRBV25-1	TRBJ2-2	CASVGSGLDTGELFF	TGTGCCAGCGTGGGCTCGGGACTTGACACCGGGGAGCTGTTTTTT
-	-	TRBV28	TRBJ1-6	CASSPPPGGSPLHF	TGTGCCAGCAGCCCACCTCCGGGGGGGTCACCCCTCCACTTT
-	TRBD1	TRBV5-4	TRBJ2-1	CASSWTGTGVNEQFF	TGTGCCAGCAGCTGGACCGGGACAGGGGTAAATGAGCAGTTCTTC